The next 19 T cell receptor beta chains were all read from a single sample in a study of T cell repertoires in cytomegalovirus infection. TCRdb called the reads again in MiXCR, with one record for every CDR3 protein. The sample has roughly 860,000 distinct CDR3 sequences, around a third seen once. Their cognate antigens are unknown. The input for sequencing was cultured CD8+ T cells from PBMCs, taken from culture after CMV antigen stimulation. These TCRs come from a human donor in good health (CMV status not recorded). Some clones in this sample may be carry-over from other donors' samples.

The chain couples TRBV19 to TRBJ2-2; the D gene is possibly TRBD1 (6 bases). V was trimmed by 0 bases and J by 5 bases, leaving 13 bases between them. Germline-derived CDR1 and CDR2 are LNHDA and SQIVND (reference sequence). The length of the CDR3 is 16 residues. The DNA of the CDR3 is TGTGCCAGTAGTATAGATCTACAGGGAAGAACCGGGGAGCTGTTTTTT. Translation gives CASSIDLQGRTGELFF. Full variable domain (remainder filled in from reference TRBV19 and TRBJ2-2): DGGITQSPKYLFRKEGQNVTLSCEQNLNHDAMYWYRQDPGQGLRLIYYSQIVNDFQKGDIAEGYSVSREKKESFPLTVTSAQKNPTAFYLCASSIDLQGRTGELFFGEGSRLTVL.

The V gene is TRBV9, the J gene TRBJ2-3; D is perhaps TRBD1 (6 bases). The CDR3 has 16 amino acids. V lost 0 bases to trimming and J lost 1 base, with 12 bases between them. Germline CDR1 is SGDLS and CDR2 is YYNGEE. The CDR3 coding sequence is TGTGCCAGCAGCGTAGTACTTGGGGGCGGCACAGATACGCAGTATTTT. It yields the protein CASSVVLGGGTDTQYF.

This clonotype came up many times. The chain joins TRBV7-2 to TRBJ1-5, with a weak D call TRBD1 (6 bases). This CDR3 comprises 16 residues. Germline V gene lookup returns CDR1 SGHTA and CDR2 FQGNSA. V lost 2 bases to trimming and J lost 5 bases, with 16 bases between them. In nucleotides, the CDR3 is TGTGCCAGCAGCTTATGGGCGGGACAACGAGATCAGCCCCAGCATTTT. It yields the protein CASSLWAGQRDQPQHF. Full variable domain (outside the CDR3, taken from reference TRBV7-2 and TRBJ1-5): GAGVSQSPSNKVTEKGKDVELRCDPISGHTALYWYRQSLGQGLEFLIYFQGNSAPDKSGLPSDRFSAERTGGSVSTLTIQRTQQEDSAVYLCASSLWAGQRDQPQHFGDGTRLSIL.

The sample holds a few counts of this clonotype. The chain recombines TRBV12-3 or TRBV12-4 with TRBJ2-7; 7 bases fit TRBD1. CDR3 length equals 12 residues. The ends lost 3 bases at V and 6 bases at J; junction bases unmatched: 2. Here the CDR3 DNA reads TGTGCCAGCAGTTTGACAGGGTCCGAGCAGTACGTC. Translating gives CASSLTGSEQYV.

The chain recombines TRBV6-6 with TRBJ1-2, with D possibly being TRBD1 (6 bases). V lost 2 bases, J lost 2 bases, and 15 bases lay in between. CDR1 is MNHNY and CDR2 is SVGAGI in the germline V gene (reference sequence). The CDR3 is 16 residues long. The CDR3 is CASSYTIPQGNYGYTF. The CDR3 nucleotides read TGTGCCAGCAGTTACACAATTCCACAGGGAAACTATGGCTACACCTTC.

This clonotype was counted only a few times. The rearrangement uses TRBV20-1 and TRBJ2-1; D is unresolved. With 0 bases removed from V and 0 bases from J, the gap between germline ends came to 12 bases. Per germline, CDR1 DFQATT and CDR2 SNEGSKA (reference sequence). CDR3 length: 16 residues. The CDR3 DNA follows: TGCAGTGCTAGAGATCCTACACTCGTCTCCTACAATGAGCAGTTCTTC. Translating it yields CSARDPTLVSYNEQFF.

This clonotype was found a few times. V is TRBV7-6 and J is TRBJ2-5; the match to TRBD2 covers 11 bases. The CDR3 has 17 amino acids. V was pared by 5 bases and J by 2 bases, with 10 bases of the junction left unmatched. Germline CDR1 SGHVS, CDR2 FNYEAQ. CDR3 sequence reads: CASSPRRVAGGQETQYF. DNA for the CDR3: TGTGCCAGCAGCCCCCGCCGAGTAGCGGGGGGGCAAGAGACCCAGTACTTC.

This sequence joins TRBV6-8 and TRBJ1-2; D is undetermined. Between the trimmed V and J ends, which lost 6 bases and 14 bases, there was a span of 7 bases. Germline CDR1 reads MNHGY; CDR2 reads SAAAGT. The CDR3 covers 8 residues. This CDR3 is CASSTGTF. The CDR3 DNA is TGTGCCAGCAGCACCGGGACCTTC.

The chain joins TRBV7-6 to TRBJ2-5, with TRBD2 as a possible D gene (6 bases). Per the germline V gene, CDR1 is SGHVS and CDR2 is FNYEAQ. Trimming removed 2 bases from V and 5 bases from J, with 12 bases in between. The length of the CDR3 is 14 residues. The CDR3 DNA is TGTGCCAGCAGCTTATACGGAGGGTCGGAGACCCAGTACTTC. Translating it yields CASSLYGGSETQYF.

This clonotype showed up just a few times. This CDR3 is CAISETGGHEQYF. CDR3 nucleotides: TGTGCCATCAGTGAGACAGGCGGCCACGAGCAGTACTTC. This chain connects TRBV10-3 to TRBJ2-7; tentatively, D is TRBD1 (5 bases). This CDR3 comprises 13 residues. Germline V gene sequence: CDR1 ENHRY, CDR2 SYGVKD. The ends were cut back, 2 bases at V and 5 bases at J, with 10 bases in the middle.

This clonotype has only a few counts. V and J are TRBV20-1 and TRBJ2-1; maybe TRBD1 (5 bases). Between the trimmed V and J ends, which lost 2 bases and 0 bases, there was a span of 14 bases. The CDR3 sequence is 16 residues long. Per germline, CDR1 DFQATT and CDR2 SNEGSKA (reference sequence). CDR3 sequence: CSARSRVQSSYNEQFF. In DNA, the CDR3 is TGCAGTGCTAGATCCAGGGTCCAGAGCTCCTACAATGAGCAGTTCTTC.

V and J are TRBV24-1 and TRBJ2-3; TRBD2 is a possible D gene (5 bases). This CDR3 region has 15 residues. Looked up from germline, CDR1 is KGHDR and CDR2 is SFDVKD. The V end was cut by 6 bases, the J end by 2 bases, with 14 bases between. The CDR3 sequence: CATSPGRLFTDTQYF. The CDR3 region has the DNA TGTGCCACCAGTCCGGGGAGACTATTCACAGATACGCAGTATTTT.

The chain carries TRBV7-8 and TRBJ1-5; D call uncertain. The CDR3 length is 15 residues. V shed 1 base and J shed 5 bases, with 12 bases lying between them. In germline, CDR1 is SGHVS, CDR2 FQNEAQ. CDR3 nucleotide sequence: TGTGCCAGCAGCTTAGTGCGGGCCCCACATCAGCCCCAGCATTTT. Amino acid sequence: CASSLVRAPHQPQHF.

This clonotype has ten or more counts. This sequence joins TRBV7-8 and TRBJ2-7; either TRBD1 or TRBD2 may supply D (7 bases each). The CDR3 is made up of 12 amino acids. Germline loops: CDR1 SGHVS, CDR2 FQNEAQ. The V and J ends lost 6 bases and 7 bases respectively, with 13 bases between them. CDR3 loop: CASRQGGDEQYF. DNA for the CDR3: TGTGCCAGCAGGCAGGGGGGGGATGAGCAGTACTTC.

J is TRBJ2-3 and V is TRBV6-6; 10 bases line up with TRBD2. The CDR3 runs 15 residues. V dropped 6 bases and J dropped 4; count of bases not matched to a gene: 7. The germline CDR1 and CDR2 sequences are MNHNY and SVGAGI (reference sequence). The CDR3 region has the DNA TGTGCCAGCAGAATTACTAGCGGGGTGTCAGATACGCAGTATTTT. It is translated as CASRITSGVSDTQYF.

The rearrangement uses TRBV20-1 and TRBJ1-2, with unresolved D. Trimming shortened V by 7 bases and J by 8 bases, and 14 bases separated the two germline ends. The CDR3 covers 11 residues. From germline, CDR1 is DFQATT and CDR2 SNEGSKA (reference sequence). Written as DNA, the CDR3 is TGCAGTGTCGGACCAACTATAGGCTACACCTTC. It codes for CSVGPTIGYTF.

This clonotype was observed a few times. This chain joins TRBV7-9 and TRBJ1-2, with TRBD1 matching 7 bases. The V gene end was trimmed by 0 bases and the J gene end by 4 bases; junction bases not matched to a gene: 2. Per the germline V gene, CDR1 is SEHNR and CDR2 is FQNEAQ (reference sequence). The length of the CDR3 is 14 residues. The CDR3 nucleotides are TGTGCCAGCAGCTTAGCTCGGGACAGCTATGGCTACACCTTC. Translation: CASSLARDSYGYTF. Drawing the rest from reference TRBV7-9 and TRBJ1-2, the complete variable domain is DTGVSQNPRHKITKRGQNVTFRCDPISEHNRLYWYRQTLGQGPEFLTYFQNEAQLEKSRLLSDRFSAERPKGSFSTLEIQRTEQGDSAMYLCASSLARDSYGYTFGSGTRLTVV.

The table lists this clonotype with a few counts. The chain recombines TRBV7-9 with TRBJ2-1; D not resolved. V lost 0 bases and J lost 7, with 13 bases in between. Looked up from germline, CDR1 is SEHNR and CDR2 is FQNEAQ (reference sequence). The CDR3 is 15 amino acids. CDR3 protein: CASSLANQSWNEQFF. Here the CDR3 DNA reads TGTGCCAGCAGCTTAGCGAATCAGTCGTGGAATGAGCAGTTCTTC.

This chain connects TRBV5-6 to TRBJ1-1, with TRBD1 as a possible D gene (6 bases). The germline CDR1 and CDR2 sequences are SGHDT and YYEEEE. The V end was cut by 4 bases, the J end by 4 bases, with 17 bases between. The CDR3 has 15 amino acids. CDR3 loop: CASSPGTRYPTEAFF. The DNA for the CDR3 is TGTGCCAGCAGCCCCGGGACACGGTACCCCACTGAAGCTTTCTTT.